This T cell receptor beta chain was found in a study of blood T cell repertoires in COVID-19. About the research overall: T cells, B-cell-depleted T cells, or PBMCs provided the cDNA or gDNA that served as material.

Germline assignment: CDR1 MRHNA and CDR2 SNTAGT. CDR3 length equals 13 residues. Trimming took off 5 bases at V and 4 bases at J, with 8 bases between the two ends. The count of this clone is one. Study processing details: Reference gene primer amplification gave estimated nucleated cell counts. Sequencing was performed with immunoSEQ multiplex PCR; in TCRdb, only in-frame clones are kept and a portion is missing. D and trimming come from the DNA, and the V and J calls and clone size come from that table. There are around 50,000 clones in the sample; around 89% occur only once, and under 2.5% lies in the top ten.

The chain links TRBV6-4 to TRBJ2-2; D gene ambiguous. The receptor was derived from a human donor in a cohort sampled during active COVID-19. The material sequenced was peripheral blood. The CDR3 region has the DNA TGTGCCAGCAGTCTTCACATCACCGGGGAGCTGTTTTTT. Amino acid sequence: CASSLHITGELFF.